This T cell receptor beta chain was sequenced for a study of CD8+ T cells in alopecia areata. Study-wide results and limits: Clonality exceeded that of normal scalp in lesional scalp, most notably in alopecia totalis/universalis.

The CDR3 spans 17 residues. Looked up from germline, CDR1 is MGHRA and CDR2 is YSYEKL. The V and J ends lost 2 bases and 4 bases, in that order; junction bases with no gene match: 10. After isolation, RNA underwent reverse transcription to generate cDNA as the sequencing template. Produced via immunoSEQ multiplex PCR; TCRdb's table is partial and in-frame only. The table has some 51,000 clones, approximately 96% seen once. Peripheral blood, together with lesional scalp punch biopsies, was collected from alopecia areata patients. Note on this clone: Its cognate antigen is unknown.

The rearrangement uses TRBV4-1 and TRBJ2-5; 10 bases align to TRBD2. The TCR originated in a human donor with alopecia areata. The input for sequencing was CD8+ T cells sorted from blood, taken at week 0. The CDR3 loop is CASSQTYVLAGVETQYF. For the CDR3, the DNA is TGCGCCAGCAGCCAAACCTATGTCCTAGCGGGGGTAGAGACCCAGTACTTC.